What follows describes a single T cell receptor (beta chain). Its antigen is currently unknown. Primers: 60 Vbeta forward and 13 Jbeta reverse. Libraries were prepared by immunoSEQ multiplex PCR; TCRdb keeps only in-frame clonotypes and omits some of them. The repertoire includes approximately 160,000 clones, under 85% of them detected once, and about 4.9% sits in the top ten. The data derive from a study of cytomegalovirus exposure and HLA in healthy donors. Overall study findings and caveats: The authors considered a cluster of highly shared sequence variants likely to be a sequencing artifact.

Germline V CDR1 and CDR2: SGHTA, FQGTGA. CDR3 size: 14 residues. Trimming left V 5 bases short and J 6 bases short, with 16 bases between. Sequencing used PBMCs. This chain connects TRBV7-3 to TRBJ1-1, with D possibly being TRBD1 (6 bases). The sequence was obtained from a man aged 18 to 30 in good health and CMV-seronegative. CDR3 in amino acids: CASSPRGNTAEAFF. The CDR3 nucleotides read TGTGCCAGCAGCCCCAGGGGTAACACCGCTGAAGCTTTCTTT.